The 21 T cell receptor beta chains reported below all come from one sample, sequenced in a study of T cell responses to AZD1222 COVID-19 vaccine. Repertoires were generated with immunoSEQ multiplex PCR, while TCRdb's copy carries only in-frame clones and drops some. This table holds 150,000 to 190,000 clones, about nine tenths found once. The source material was peripheral blood, sampled after recovery from COVID-19. Receptors were obtained from an adult who had recovered from COVID-19.

This chain uses TRBV19 with TRBJ1-3; tentatively, D is TRBD1 (6 bases). The CDR3 runs 12 residues. Trimming shortened V by 7 bases and J by 10 bases, and 14 bases separated the two germline ends. Per the germline V gene, CDR1 is LNHDA and CDR2 is SQIVND (reference sequence). This CDR3 reads CASTGAGTTIYF. The CDR3 DNA sequence: TGTGCCAGTACCGGCGCCGGGACAACCATATATTTT.

This chain joins TRBV4-3 and TRBJ2-7; no reliable D call. The ends were cut back, 0 bases at V and 6 bases at J, with 12 bases in the middle. This CDR3 spans 14 amino acids. Germline V gene lookup returns CDR1 LGHNA and CDR2 YSLEER. Written as DNA, the CDR3 is TGCGCCAGCAGCCAAGATCACCGGGCGCTCGAGCAGTACTTC. Amino acids: CASSQDHRALEQYF.

The J gene is TRBJ1-5, the V gene TRBV19; D remains unclear. CDR3 length equals 15 residues. Germline CDR1 and CDR2: LNHDA and SQIVND (reference sequence). The germline V and J ends were trimmed by 2 bases and 3 bases, with 11 bases remaining between them. CDR3 amino acids: CASSIFHLNNQPQHF. CDR3 nucleotide sequence: TGTGCCAGTAGTATATTTCACTTGAACAATCAGCCCCAGCATTTT.

This clone appeared a few times. This chain links TRBV29-1 with TRBJ1-1; D is uncertain. The germline CDR1 and CDR2 sequences are SQVTM and ANQGSEA. The length of the CDR3 is 13 residues. The V end was cut by 4 bases, the J end by 4 bases, with 13 bases between. The CDR3 bases are TGCAGCGTTGGAATCGGGGTACGCACTGAAGCTTTCTTT. It yields the protein CSVGIGVRTEAFF.

Only one count was recorded for this clone. The chain links TRBV6-5 to TRBJ2-5, with D perhaps TRBD1 or TRBD2 (5 bases each). This CDR3 is 14 amino acids long. Germline loops: CDR1 MNHEY, CDR2 SVGAGI. Trimming stripped 6 bases from V and 4 bases from J, with 15 bases between. The CDR3 nucleotides read TGTGCCAGCAGCGTAGGGACCTTTCGAGAGACCCAGTACTTC. As protein: CASSVGTFRETQYF.

The J gene is TRBJ2-5, the V gene TRBV19, with D perhaps given as TRBD1 or TRBD2 (5 bases each). The CDR3 totals 15 residues. The V gene's germline CDR1 is LNHDA and CDR2 SQIVND (reference sequence). Trimming pared 3 bases from V and 4 bases from J, leaving 15 bases between. The CDR3 DNA follows: TGTGCCAGTAGTATCGCTCAGGGACCGGGAGAGACCCAGTACTTC. Amino acids: CASSIAQGPGETQYF.

The rearrangement links TRBV5-1 to TRBJ2-7; TRBD2 matches 8 bases. The CDR3 extends over 16 amino acids. Germline V gene lookup returns CDR1 SGHRS and CDR2 YFSETQ. V shed 0 bases and J 4 bases; nucleotides not matched to a gene: 9. CDR3 residues: CASSLDPSGSGYEQYF. DNA for the CDR3: TGCGCCAGCAGCTTGGACCCCAGCGGGAGTGGGTACGAGCAGTACTTC.

This chain connects TRBV7-2 to TRBJ1-3; D is unresolved. V was trimmed by 0 bases and J by 1 base, leaving 10 bases between them. The germline CDR1 and CDR2 sequences are SGHTA and FQGNSA. The CDR3 sequence is 16 residues long. CDR3 sequence (DNA): TGTGCCAGCAGCTTAGCCCCTGGACGGTCTGGAAACACCATATATTTT. Its protein is CASSLAPGRSGNTIYF.

This clone was observed once. The chain links TRBV28 to TRBJ1-1; 9 bases align to TRBD1. CDR1 and CDR2 from the germline V gene are MDHEN and SYDVKM. The CDR3 spans 14 residues. With 5 bases clipped from V and 0 bases from J, the junction kept 1 base outside the gene matches. The CDR3 region has the DNA TGTGCCAGCAGTGGGACAGGGATGAACACTGAAGCTTTCTTT. Encoded protein: CASSGTGMNTEAFF.

The gene calls are TRBV5-6 and TRBJ2-7, with D unresolved. V was pared by 4 bases and J by 1 base, with 12 bases between. The length of the CDR3 is 14 residues. The germline gives CDR1 SGHDT, CDR2 YYEEEE. The CDR3 sequence: CASSPWVVSYEQYF. CDR3 coding DNA: TGTGCCAGCAGCCCGTGGGTGGTATCCTACGAGCAGTACTTC.

The J gene is TRBJ1-2, the V gene TRBV5-4; 8 nucleotides line up with TRBD1. V was pared by 4 bases and J by 5 bases, with 4 bases of the junction left unmatched. Germline CDR1 SGHNT, CDR2 YYREEE (reference sequence). This CDR3 is built from 13 residues. CDR3 residues: CASSPDRAYGYTF. DNA of the CDR3: TGTGCCAGCAGCCCGGACAGGGCTTATGGCTACACCTTC.

The CDR3 protein is CSVEGTDSYEQYF. DNA of the CDR3: TGCAGCGTGGAGGGGACAGACTCCTACGAGCAGTACTTC. The chain employs TRBV29-1 and TRBJ2-7; TRBD1 might be the D (7 bases). V was cut by 6 bases and J by 0 bases, with 12 bases left in between. The CDR3 is 13 residues long. CDR1 is SQVTM and CDR2 is ANQGSEA in the germline V gene.

The chain couples TRBV6-1 to TRBJ1-2, with D possibly being TRBD1 (5 bases). Trimming pared 1 base from V and 6 bases from J, leaving 15 bases between. CDR1 and CDR2 from the germline V gene are MNHNS and SASEGT. This CDR3 is built from 15 residues. DNA of the CDR3: TGTGCCAGCAGTGAAGTAGGGCAGTGGGGCGATGGCTACACCTTC. Translation gives CASSEVGQWGDGYTF.

The chain couples TRBV6-2 or TRBV6-3 to TRBJ2-3, with a weak D call TRBD2 (6 bases). CDR3 length: 16 residues. The germline CDR1 and CDR2 sequences are MNHEY and SVGEGT. The V gene lost 6 bases and the J gene lost 1 base, with 17 bases spanning the gap. For the CDR3, the DNA is TGTGCCAGCAGCCAACTTCCGGGACTTCGCACAGATACGCAGTATTTT. The encoded protein is CASSQLPGLRTDTQYF.

This clone is a singleton in its sample. The chain combines TRBV3-1 (or the pseudogene TRBV3-2) with TRBJ2-7; the match to TRBD2 covers 16 bases. Unmatched junction bases numbered 2, after V lost 4 bases and J lost 2 bases. Germline CDR1 and CDR2: LGHDT and YNNKEL (reference sequence). The CDR3 extends over 16 amino acids. The CDR3 protein is CASSLGTSGGAYEQYF. The CDR3, as DNA: TGTGCCAGCAGCCTGGGGACTAGCGGGGGGGCCTACGAGCAGTACTTC.

This clone was observed a single time. The chain joins TRBV18 to TRBJ1-1; TRBD1 might be the D (6 bases). This CDR3 is 15 amino acids long. CDR1 KGHSH and CDR2 LQKENI come from the germline V gene. V gave up 1 base and J gave up 4 bases, with 13 bases separating them. The CDR3 loop is CASSPRGGAGTEAFF. As DNA, the CDR3 is TGTGCCAGCTCACCACGTGGGGGCGCGGGCACTGAAGCTTTCTTT.

In DNA form, the CDR3 reads TGTGCCAGCAGCTTAGTCGCGACTGCCTACGAGCAGTACTTC. Its protein product is CASSLVATAYEQYF. V and J are TRBV7-2 and TRBJ2-7; no reliable D call. The CDR3 has 14 residues. Deletions cut 1 base from V and 2 bases from J, with 9 bases between. Germline V CDR1 and CDR2: SGHTA, FQGNSA.

This sequence joins TRBV5-1 and TRBJ2-7; D might be TRBD1 or TRBD2, each matching 6 bases. V dropped 5 bases and J dropped 5 bases, with 14 bases sitting between them. The germline CDR1 and CDR2 sequences are SGHRS and YFSETQ. The length of the CDR3 is 13 residues. Here the CDR3 DNA reads TGCGCCAGCAGGACCTGGGGGGCGAACGAGCAGTACTTC. Amino acid sequence: CASRTWGANEQYF. Supplemented by reference TRBV5-1 and TRBJ2-7, the full variable domain reads KAGVTQTPRYLIKTRGQQVTLSCSPISGHRSVSWYQQTPGQGLQFLFEYFSETQRNKGNFPGRFSGRQFSNSRSEMNVSTLELGDSALYLCASRTWGANEQYFGPGTRLTVT.

Worth noting for this clone: Other DNA sequences in the same sample also yield this CDR3. This chain connects TRBV19 to TRBJ2-2; D possibly corresponds to TRBD1 (5 bases). The length of the CDR3 is 12 residues. The germline V and J ends were trimmed by 5 bases and 6 bases, with 7 bases remaining between them. Germline CDR1 and CDR2: LNHDA and SQIVND (reference sequence). The DNA for the CDR3 is TGTGCCAGTAGTTACAGGTCCGGGGAGCTGTTTTTT. Amino acids: CASSYRSGELFF.

The chain employs TRBV9 and TRBJ2-7; no clear D gene. Between the trimmed V and J ends, which lost 0 bases and 3 bases, there was a span of 16 bases. Germline V gene lookup returns CDR1 SGDLS and CDR2 YYNGEE. This CDR3 spans 16 amino acids. The CDR3 sequence is CASSVAGFGRDYEQYF. The CDR3 bases are TGTGCCAGCAGCGTAGCTGGATTTGGCAGAGACTACGAGCAGTACTTC.

V and J are TRBV6-4 and TRBJ1-5, with 9 bases identical to TRBD1. The CDR3 is 12 amino acids. The V and J ends lost 8 bases and 5 bases, in that order; junction bases with no gene match: 1. The germline V gene has CDR1 MRHNA and CDR2 SNTAGT. CDR3 in amino acids: CASGQGYQPQHF. CDR3 bases: TGTGCCAGCGGACAGGGGTATCAGCCCCAGCATTTT.